This TCR beta chain was profiled in a study of blood T cell repertoires in COVID-19. Across the whole study: PBMCs, B-cell-depleted T cells, or T cells provided the cDNA or gDNA that made up the material.

Profiling relied on immunoSEQ multiplex PCR, and the TCRdb table lists in-frame clones only, not all of them. The sample lists around 280,000 clones; about 83% were seen once. The sample holds one count of this clone. Germline-derived CDR1 and CDR2 are SNHLY and FYNNEI. This CDR3 is 14 amino acids long. V gave up 6 bases and J gave up 5 bases; unmatched junction bases: 9. Participants were aged roughly 18 to 90 years, lived in under 30 US areas, and enrolled virtually. Participants had their cohort set by participant-reported clinical history. Symptom resolution, clearance, or two negative PCRs marked donors in Cohort 3 as recovered.

The chain is built from TRBV2 and TRBJ1-1; the match to TRBD1 covers 7 bases. This clonotype originated in a woman aged 40 to 49 who had recovered from COVID-19. The sample comprised PBMCs or T cells enriched from blood (not recorded which). CDR3: CASRLIGGDTEAFF. CDR3 bases: TGTGCCAGCAGATTAATAGGGGGCGATACTGAAGCTTTCTTT.